These 19 T cell receptor beta chains share one sample of origin, sequenced in a study of human T cells and chemical hapten exposure. Time point of the sample: pre-sensitization, week 0. The treatment is: therapeutic diphenylcyclopropenone sensitization with weekly scalp DPC. MiXCR was run by TCRdb on the RACE reads, yielding one entry per CDR3 protein. Seen here are approximately 60,000 distinct CDR3 sequences, more than 8% observed once, and the top ten hold roughly a tenth. The source material was whole blood, sampled in connection with sensitization to the hapten diphenylcyclopropenone (DPC). Receptors were obtained from a man aged 35 to 55 with alopecia areata. Some clones in this sample may be carry-over from other donors' samples.

This clonotype has more than one count but fewer than ten. The chain combines TRBV15 with TRBJ2-1; TRBD2 aligns across 13 bases. The germline gives CDR1 LNHNV, CDR2 YYDKDF (reference sequence). Unmatched junction bases numbered 9, after V lost 0 bases and J lost 4 bases. The CDR3 is made up of 19 amino acids. The CDR3 is CATSRELGTSGVGYNEQFF. The CDR3 nucleotides read TGTGCCACCAGCAGAGAACTTGGGACTAGCGGGGTGGGGTACAATGAGCAGTTCTTC.

The rearrangement joins TRBV6-1 to TRBJ1-5, with D hard to call. The CDR3 sequence is 11 residues long. V shed 6 bases and J shed 4 bases, with 4 bases lying between them. CDR1 is MNHNS and CDR2 is SASEGT in the germline V gene. The CDR3 spells CASRANQPQHF. The CDR3 DNA reads TGTGCCAGCAGGGCAAATCAGCCCCAGCATTTT.

V is TRBV5-6 and J is TRBJ1-5; TRBD1 matches 8 bases. With V trimmed by 3 bases and J by 0 bases, 8 bases remained unmatched. The CDR3 runs to 17 residues. Germline V gene lookup returns CDR1 SGHDT and CDR2 YYEEEE. The CDR3 DNA sequence: TGTGCCAGCAGCTCCCGGGACAGGTCGCCTAGCAATCAGCCCCAGCATTTT. This translates into CASSSRDRSPSNQPQHF.

The rearrangement joins TRBV6-1 to TRBJ1-1, with D unresolved. Per the germline V gene, CDR1 is MNHNS and CDR2 is SASEGT. The CDR3 spans 12 residues. The V gene lost 7 bases and the J gene lost 7 bases, with 13 bases spanning the gap. The CDR3 sequence is CASTIRAVEAFF. CDR3 coding DNA: TGTGCCAGCACGATCAGAGCAGTTGAAGCTTTCTTT.

This clonotype has at least ten counts. CDR3 nucleotides: TGCGCCAGCAGCACCGACCCGGGGGTGGATACGCAGTATTTT. It yields the protein CASSTDPGVDTQYF. The gene calls are TRBV5-1 and TRBJ2-3, with a possible D match to TRBD2 (6 bases). The V end lost 4 bases, the J end lost 6 bases, and 15 bases lay between the germline ends. The CDR3 runs to 14 residues. CDR1 SGHRS and CDR2 YFSETQ come from the germline V gene.

This clonotype came up many times. The chain links TRBV20-1 to TRBJ2-1, with 10 nucleotides matching TRBD1. Per germline, CDR1 DFQATT and CDR2 SNEGSKA (reference sequence). Trimming removed 5 bases from V and 5 bases from J; junction bases left unmatched: 12. The CDR3 spans 16 residues. This CDR3 reads CSAVNMPGQGNNEQFF. The CDR3 DNA sequence: TGCAGTGCTGTGAACATGCCGGGACAGGGGAACAATGAGCAGTTCTTC.

This clonotype was seen repeatedly, ten times or more. The V call is TRBV27, the J call TRBJ2-1; tentatively, D is TRBD2 (6 bases). Germline V gene lookup returns CDR1 MNHEY and CDR2 SMNVEV (reference sequence). Trimming cost V 8 bases and J 2 bases, with 13 bases left between them. This CDR3 region has 14 residues. CDR3 DNA: TGTGCCAGCGGGAGGAGCGGTCCCTACAATGAGCAGTTCTTC. Residues: CASGRSGPYNEQFF.

This rearrangement joins TRBV6-1 to TRBJ2-5; D call uncertain. Germline values: CDR1 MNHNS, CDR2 SASEGT. This CDR3 has 12 amino acids. V lost 2 bases to trimming and J lost 4 bases, with 5 bases between them. In DNA form, the CDR3 reads TGTGCCAGCAGTGAAATGGCAGAGACCCAGTACTTC. Its protein product is CASSEMAETQYF.

The chain carries TRBV27 and TRBJ2-1; D may be TRBD1 or TRBD2 (7 bases each). Germline V lookup: CDR1 MNHEY, CDR2 SMNVEV (reference sequence). This CDR3 comprises 14 residues. V was pared by 3 bases and J by 4 bases, with 10 bases between. The chain's CDR3 is CASSFQGGYNEQFF. For the CDR3, the DNA is TGTGCCAGCAGTTTTCAGGGGGGGTACAATGAGCAGTTCTTC.

This clonotype has a handful of counts. The chain couples TRBV2 to TRBJ2-1, with D uncertain. The CDR3 contains 11 residues. Per the germline V gene, CDR1 is SNHLY and CDR2 is FYNNEI. The ends were cut back, 3 bases at V and 10 bases at J, with 7 bases in the middle. CDR3 sequence (DNA): TGTGCCAGCAGTGATCTCAAGGAGCAGTTCTTC. This gives the protein CASSDLKEQFF.

This clonotype has ten or more counts. The rearrangement uses TRBV28 and TRBJ2-2; perhaps TRBD1 as D (5 bases). Germline values: CDR1 MDHEN, CDR2 SYDVKM. This CDR3 has 14 amino acids. V lost 3 bases and J 5 bases, leaving 10 bases between the germline ends. The CDR3 coding sequence is TGTGCCAGCAGTTTCCCAGGGAATACCGGGGAGCTGTTTTTT. Translation: CASSFPGNTGELFF.

This clonotype has a count of ten or more. The rearrangement uses TRBV6-2 or TRBV6-3 and TRBJ2-2, with TRBD2 as a possible D gene (6 bases). Germline CDR1 and CDR2: MNHEY and SVGEGT. V was cut by 3 bases and J by 5 bases, with 16 bases left in between. This CDR3 is 16 amino acids long. DNA for the CDR3: TGTGCCAGCAGTTATCCGGGAGTGGTCGGAACCGGGGAGCTGTTTTTT. Translation gives CASSYPGVVGTGELFF.

There are many counts of this clonotype. The rearrangement links TRBV5-1 to TRBJ2-3; TRBD2 aligns across 10 bases. This CDR3 contains 16 residues. V shed 3 bases and J 1 base; nucleotides not matched to a gene: 5. Germline V gene lookup returns CDR1 SGHRS and CDR2 YFSETQ. CDR3 residues: CASSSPGTSGTDTQYF. The CDR3 DNA sequence: TGCGCCAGCAGCTCGCCCGGGACTAGCGGCACAGATACGCAGTATTTT.

Many counts were recorded for this clonotype. The V and J genes are TRBV6-6 and TRBJ2-7; D remains ambiguous. Germline assignment: CDR1 MNHNY and CDR2 SVGAGI (reference sequence). V lost 0 bases, J lost 3 bases, and 6 bases lay in between. The CDR3 loop spans 13 amino acids. CDR3 protein: CASSYSTFYEQYF. The CDR3 bases are TGTGCCAGCAGTTACTCGACCTTCTACGAGCAGTACTTC.

This clonotype was recorded a few times. The chain combines TRBV28 with TRBJ2-7; D may be TRBD2 (5 bases). The CDR3 contains 10 residues. Trimming took off 8 bases at V and 7 bases at J, with 9 bases between the two ends. Germline values: CDR1 MDHEN, CDR2 SYDVKM. Here the CDR3 DNA reads TGTGCCAGCGGGAGTGGTGAGCAGTACTTC. As protein: CASGSGEQYF.

This clonotype was counted many times. The V and J genes are TRBV12-3 or TRBV12-4 and TRBJ1-1; D perhaps matches TRBD1 (5 bases). The V end was cut by 4 bases, the J end by 4 bases, with 13 bases between. This CDR3 has 14 amino acids. The CDR3 spells CASSWGGMSTEAFF. The CDR3 coding sequence is TGTGCCAGCAGTTGGGGGGGGATGAGCACTGAAGCTTTCTTT.

V usage is TRBV21-1 and J usage is TRBJ2-7; the D call TRBD2 from the table was never checked on the DNA. TRBV21-1 corresponds to a pseudogene. The CDR3 runs to 14 residues. CDR3 residues: CASSRVAGTDEQYF. As DNA, the CDR3 is TGTGCCAGCAGCAGAGTGGCGGGAACTGACGAGCAGTACTTC.

The chain recombines TRBV28 with TRBJ1-1; 7 bases line up with TRBD1. The CDR3 has 14 amino acids. The V and J ends lost 6 bases and 3 bases, in that order; junction bases with no gene match: 7. CDR1 is MDHEN and CDR2 is SYDVKM in the germline V gene. The CDR3, as DNA: TGTGCCAGCAGCATGACAGGGTGGGACACTGAAGCTTTCTTT. It translates to CASSMTGWDTEAFF. Combining the CDR3 with reference TRBV28 and TRBJ1-1 gives the whole variable domain DVKVTQSSRYLVKRTGEKVFLECVQDMDHENMFWYRQDPGLGLRLIYFSYDVKMKEKGDIPEGYSVSREKKERFSLILESASTNQTSMYLCASSMTGWDTEAFFGQGTRLTVV.

This clonotype was seen a few times. A junction boundary mismatches the germline segment, possibly from a read error. The rearrangement links TRBV11-2 to TRBJ1-1; 9 bases line up with TRBD1. The CDR3 length is 15 residues. CDR1 is SGHAT, CDR2 FQNNGV, per germline. The CDR3 DNA follows: TGTGCCAGCAGCGTTACTTTTACAGGGGGCACTGAAGTTTTCTTT. It codes for CASSVTFTGGTEVFF. Together with reference TRBV11-2 and TRBJ1-1, the CDR3 gives the full variable domain: EAGVAQSPRYKIIEKRQSVAFWCNPISGHATLYWYQQILGQGPKLLIQFQNNGVVDDSQLPKDRFSAERLKGVDSTLKIQPAKLEDSAVYLCASSVTFTGGTEVFFGQGTRLTVV.